The 5 T cell receptor beta chains presented below share a single source sample, sequenced in a study of T cells in Graves' hyperthyroidism and ophthalmopathy. Template material for amplifying TCR beta CDR3 regions consisted of RNA transcripts. An initial round of RT-PCR targeting the TCR CDR3 relied on the HTBI primer set. Using its own MiXCR run on the multiplex PCR reads, TCRdb lists one record per CDR3 protein. The table includes around 570,000 distinct CDR3 sequences, about 20% detected once. Sequenced sample: blood. The receptors here all came from a man between 40 and 49 years old with Graves' ophthalmopathy.

CDR3 residues: CASSSSLGFRAPGNTIYF. The CDR3 nucleotides are TGTGCCAGCAGCTCGTCCCTCGGGTTCAGGGCTCCTGGAAACACCATATATTTT. The chain couples TRBV12-3 or TRBV12-4 to TRBJ1-3, with D maybe TRBD1 (5 bases). CDR3 size: 18 residues. V dropped 6 bases and J dropped 2 bases, with 23 bases sitting between them.

The V and J genes are TRBV5-6 and TRBJ2-1; TRBD1 agrees at 10 bases. The germline gives CDR1 SGHDT, CDR2 YYEEEE. Trimming at V came to 4 bases and at J to 5 bases, leaving 6 bases not matched to a gene. The length of the CDR3 is 15 residues. The CDR3 sequence: CASSPGTGVDNEQFF. In DNA form, the CDR3 reads TGTGCCAGCAGCCCTGGGACAGGGGTTGACAATGAGCAGTTCTTC.

The chain carries TRBV6-2 or TRBV6-3 and TRBJ1-6; TRBD1 is a possible D gene (5 bases). CDR3 length: 14 residues. From germline, CDR1 is MNHEY and CDR2 SVGEGT. With 8 bases removed from V and 14 bases from J, the gap between germline ends came to 22 bases. For the CDR3, the DNA is TGTGCCAGCGGCGGGGCAGGGACTATAATGGCCCTCCACTTT. Protein: CASGGAGTIMALHF.

This chain uses TRBV19 with TRBJ1-2; tentatively, D is TRBD1 (6 bases). V lost 4 bases and J lost 2, with 20 bases in between. CDR3 length: 17 amino acids. The germline V gene encodes CDR1 LNHDA and CDR2 SQIVND (reference sequence). The CDR3 region is CASSSQGRASRNYGYTF. CDR3 nucleotides: TGTGCCAGTAGTAGTCAGGGGCGAGCGTCGAGAAACTATGGCTACACCTTC.

The V and J genes are TRBV6-4 and TRBJ2-1; D remains ambiguous. Trimming took 2 bases from V and 12 from J, leaving 8 bases between them. This CDR3 spans 11 amino acids. CDR1 is MRHNA and CDR2 is SNTAGT in the germline V gene. The CDR3: CASSDSYRQFF. In DNA form, the CDR3 reads TGTGCCAGCAGTGACAGCTACCGGCAGTTCTTC.